This T cell receptor (beta chain) is drawn from a study of CD8+ T cells in alopecia areata. Study-level information: The tofacitinib course ran for 6 to 18 months and was followed by 6 months off drug. Study outcomes and limitations: While patients received tofacitinib, many expanded lesional clones remained present in scalp and blood.

Treatment of the sample: oral pan-JAK inhibitor, 5-10 mg twice daily. Germline-derived CDR1 and CDR2 are SEHNR and FQNEAQ (reference sequence). This CDR3 contains 14 residues. Trimming stripped 3 bases from V and 4 bases from J, with 12 bases between. The sequencing template was cDNA reverse transcribed from extracted RNA. Sequencing used immunoSEQ multiplex PCR; TCRdb keeps in-frame clones, though not all of them. The profile covers about 190,000 clones, with around 58% appearing a single time and 10% to 15% taken by the ten largest. The sample holds a few counts of this clone. Its cognate antigen is unknown.

This clonotype was sampled from a human donor with alopecia areata. Source: CD8+ T cells sorted from blood, taken at week 24, from a patient treated with tofacitinib. The rearrangement uses TRBV7-9 and TRBJ2-5; no firm D call. The CDR3 nucleotides read TGTGCCAGCAGCTTCGCACAGCCGGTAGAGACCCAGTACTTC. It translates to CASSFAQPVETQYF.